Below, 21 T cell receptor beta chains from the same sample are listed, as sequenced in a study of blood T cell repertoires in COVID-19. Measured with immunoSEQ multiplex PCR; TCRdb has only the in-frame clones, and not every one. The top ten hold under 5.5% of the sample, which has 150,000 to 200,000 clones, 82% seen once. The sample consisted of peripheral blood. These TCRs come from a woman aged 30 to 39 with acute or convalescent COVID-19.

This chain joins TRBV20-1 and TRBJ2-5, with TRBD2 matching over 12 bases. Germline V gene sequence: CDR1 DFQATT, CDR2 SNEGSKA (reference sequence). The J segment lost 1 base and the V segment lost 3 bases, leaving 6 bases of the junction unmatched. The CDR3 runs 16 residues. In DNA, the CDR3 is TGCAGTGCTAGTCTAGCGGGAGGGCCTTTCCAAGAGACCCAGTACTTC. Its protein is CSASLAGGPFQETQYF.

The chain uses TRBV19 and TRBJ2-5; D may be TRBD1 (5 bases). Germline V CDR1 and CDR2: LNHDA, SQIVND (reference sequence). The CDR3 sequence is 13 residues long. Trimming removed 4 bases at V and 5 bases at J, with 11 bases between. This chain's CDR3 is CASSTSGRETQYF. CDR3 nucleotide sequence: TGTGCCAGTAGTACGTCAGGGCGGGAGACCCAGTACTTC.

This clone was detected only a few times. The sample holds other DNA sequences that translate to the same CDR3. The J gene is TRBJ2-5, the V gene TRBV5-4; D gene uncertain. CDR3 length equals 12 residues. Germline CDR1 reads SGHNT; CDR2 reads YYREEE (reference sequence). With 2 bases removed from V and 7 bases from J, the gap between germline ends came to 9 bases. This chain's CDR3 is CASSLLVGTQYF. The CDR3 DNA reads TGTGCCAGCAGCTTATTGGTCGGGACCCAGTACTTC.

The V gene is TRBV5-8, the J gene TRBJ2-2, with 9 bases matching TRBD2. J lost 5 bases, V lost 7 bases, and 12 bases had no gene match. CDR1 and CDR2 from the germline V gene are SGHTS and YDEGEE. The CDR3 is made up of 16 amino acids. Here the CDR3 DNA reads TGTGCCAGCCGCCACTCGGCGGGAGGGAGGACCGGGGAGCTGTTTTTT. Protein sequence: CASRHSAGGRTGELFF.

The chain employs TRBV19 and TRBJ2-5, with D possibly matching TRBD2 (5 bases). This CDR3 contains 16 residues. Trimming stripped 4 bases from V and 0 bases from J, with 15 bases between. CDR1 is LNHDA, CDR2 SQIVND, per germline (reference sequence). The CDR3 DNA is TGTGCCAGTAGTAATCGACTGAAGACTAACCAAGAGACCCAGTACTTC. Its translation: CASSNRLKTNQETQYF.

V and J are TRBV5-1 and TRBJ1-1; tentative D call: TRBD1 (6 bases). CDR3 length: 17 residues. V was trimmed by 4 bases and J by 1 base, leaving 20 bases between them. Germline lookup yields CDR1 SGHRS and CDR2 YFSETQ. CDR3 sequence: CASSHDKGRGPNTEAFF. The CDR3 bases are TGCGCCAGCAGCCATGACAAGGGCAGGGGACCGAACACTGAAGCTTTCTTT.

The V and J genes are TRBV27 and TRBJ2-3; weak D call: TRBD2 (5 bases). Germline assignment: CDR1 MNHEY and CDR2 SMNVEV (reference sequence). CDR3 size: 13 residues. Trimming stripped 7 bases from V and 6 bases from J, with 14 bases between. CDR3 sequence (DNA): TGTGCCAGCACGATCTCGGGAACCGATACGCAGTATTTT. This codes for CASTISGTDTQYF.

The genes are TRBV30 and TRBJ1-1, with 7 bases aligning to TRBD1. Germline loops: CDR1 GTSNPN, CDR2 SVGIG (reference sequence). The V segment lost 4 bases and the J segment 1 base; nucleotides outside the gene matches: 3. The CDR3 covers 13 residues. This CDR3 reads CAWTWTGNTEAFF. CDR3 DNA sequence: TGTGCCTGGACTTGGACAGGGAACACTGAAGCTTTCTTT.

The rearrangement joins TRBV24-1 to TRBJ2-7; no definite D call. V was pared by 4 bases and J by 4 bases, with 4 bases between. The CDR3 is 11 residues long. Looked up from germline, CDR1 is KGHDR and CDR2 is SFDVKD. CDR3 sequence (DNA): TGTGCCACCAGTGACCAGTACGAGCAGTACTTC. Its translation is CATSDQYEQYF.

The chain uses TRBV30 and TRBJ2-7, with a possible D match to TRBD1 (5 bases). Trimming cost V 3 bases and J 6 bases, with 18 bases left between them. The CDR3 extends over 14 amino acids. Germline CDR1 GTSNPN, CDR2 SVGIG (reference sequence). The CDR3 DNA reads as TGTGCCTGGAGCCCAATGACTCAGGGTGGCGAGCAGTACTTC. Protein: CAWSPMTQGGEQYF.

This chain joins TRBV28 and TRBJ2-6, with a tentative D call TRBD1 (6 bases). The CDR3 runs to 14 residues. Trimming removed 6 bases at V and 2 bases at J, with 8 bases between. CDR1 is MDHEN, CDR2 SYDVKM, per germline. The CDR3 region is CASRRTAGANVLTF. DNA of the CDR3: TGTGCCAGCAGAAGGACAGCTGGGGCCAACGTCCTGACTTTC.

The chain couples TRBV10-3 to TRBJ2-7; D gene ambiguous. The CDR3 runs 11 residues. The V gene lost 1 base and the J gene lost 7 bases, with 5 bases spanning the gap. The germline gives CDR1 ENHRY, CDR2 SYGVKD. The CDR3 nucleotides are TGTGCCATCAGTGAGTTGAGTGAGCAGTACTTC. It yields the protein CAISELSEQYF.

V usage is TRBV7-2 and J usage is TRBJ2-6; no reliable D call. V gave up 7 bases and J gave up 0 bases, with 13 bases separating them. Germline assignment: CDR1 SGHTA and CDR2 FQGNSA. CDR3 size: 16 residues. This CDR3 is CASTRRERSGANVLTF. CDR3 DNA sequence: TGTGCCAGCACTCGGAGAGAACGCTCTGGGGCCAACGTCCTGACTTTC.

The chain links TRBV5-1 to TRBJ2-7; 9 nucleotides match TRBD1. CDR3 length equals 14 residues. V dropped 3 bases and J dropped 3; count of bases not matched to a gene: 4. The germline CDR1 and CDR2 sequences are SGHRS and YFSETQ. CDR3 nucleotides: TGCGCCAGCAGCTCTATGACAGGGGGCTACGAGCAGTACTTC. This sequence encodes CASSSMTGGYEQYF.

The chain uses TRBV27 and TRBJ2-7; D is uncertain. V lost 3 bases and J lost 1, with 7 bases in between. Germline CDR1 is MNHEY and CDR2 is SMNVEV (reference sequence). The length of the CDR3 is 13 residues. DNA of the CDR3: TGTGCCAGCAGTTTCCACGGGTCCTACGAGCAGTACTTC. Its translation is CASSFHGSYEQYF.

CDR3 residues: CASSPGQGFNEKLFF. The CDR3 DNA sequence: TGTGCCAGCAGTCCGGGACAGGGGTTTAATGAAAAACTGTTTTTT. The chain has TRBV27 and TRBJ1-4; 10 bases agree with TRBD1. The CDR3 length is 15 residues. The V gene's germline CDR1 is MNHEY and CDR2 SMNVEV (reference sequence). V was clipped by 5 bases and J by 4 bases; unmatched bases: 4.

This clone was observed a few times. The CDR3 spells CASGQYGYTF. In DNA form, the CDR3 reads TGTGCCAGCGGACAGTATGGCTACACCTTC. The chain recombines TRBV2 with TRBJ1-2, with D maybe TRBD1 (6 bases). This CDR3 region has 10 residues. Looked up from germline, CDR1 is SNHLY and CDR2 is FYNNEI. Trimming removed 8 bases at V and 5 bases at J, with 6 bases between.

The chain is built from TRBV3-1 (or the pseudogene TRBV3-2) and TRBJ2-7; 10 nucleotides match TRBD2. This CDR3 is 15 amino acids long. V dropped 4 bases and J dropped 0; count of bases not matched to a gene: 3. The V gene's germline CDR1 is LGHDT and CDR2 YNNKEL (reference sequence). The CDR3 reads CASSRRLAGSYEQYF. CDR3 nucleotide sequence: TGTGCCAGCAGCCGTCGACTAGCGGGCTCCTACGAGCAGTACTTC.

The table lists this clone with a few counts. V and J are TRBV5-1 and TRBJ2-7, with 9 positions matching TRBD2. Germline V gives CDR1 SGHRS, CDR2 YFSETQ. Germline trimming cut 4 bases from V and 5 bases from J; bases unmatched to any gene: 16. The CDR3 is 17 residues long. The CDR3 here is CASSPLRSGGLGDEQYF. CDR3 nucleotide sequence: TGCGCCAGCAGCCCCCTACGGAGCGGGGGGCTCGGCGACGAGCAGTACTTC.

V gene TRBV20-1 combines with J gene TRBJ1-5; the D is unclear. The length of the CDR3 is 11 residues. Per germline, CDR1 DFQATT and CDR2 SNEGSKA (reference sequence). V was pared by 6 bases and J by 9 bases, with 12 bases between. CDR3 nucleotides: TGCAGTGCGGAGGGTTTGCGGCCCCAGCATTTT. Translating gives CSAEGLRPQHF.

The rearrangement uses TRBV7-2 and TRBJ1-5, with unresolved D. The germline V and J ends were trimmed by 4 bases and 5 bases, with 9 bases remaining between them. Looked up from germline, CDR1 is SGHTA and CDR2 is FQGNSA. This CDR3 has 13 amino acids. Written as DNA, the CDR3 is TGTGCCAGCAGCTCAGGAACTTATCAGCCCCAGCATTTT. Its translation is CASSSGTYQPQHF.